This T cell receptor beta chain was found in a study of identical twins. Trimming stripped 2 bases from V and 2 bases from J, with 10 bases between. The CDR3 totals 15 residues. Germline CDR1 reads SNHLY; CDR2 reads FYNNEI. TCRdb itself ran the 5' RACE reads through MiXCR, one entry per CDR3 protein. The sample consists of about 1.7 million distinct CDR3 sequences, around 33% of them appearing once. Sequenced input: cord blood. The source is a newborn girl in good health. This chain links TRBV2 with TRBJ2-4, with a weak D call TRBD1 (6 bases). CDR3 bases: TGTGCCAGCAGTGAATGGGGGCGACCCAAAAACATTCAGTACTTC. Its protein is CASSEWGRPKNIQYF.